This T cell receptor beta chain was identified in a study of blood T cell repertoires in COVID-19. About the research overall: The United States, Italy and Spain supplied acute and convalescent COVID-19 samples. PBMCs, B-cell-depleted T cells, or T cells were the source of the cDNA or gDNA that made up the material.

This clone was observed once. Per germline, CDR1 KGHSH and CDR2 LQKENI. The CDR3 is 15 residues long. Trimming cost V 3 bases and J 7 bases; bases outside gene matches: 9. Per the study methods: Nucleated cell counts were estimated from reference gene primer amplification. Assay used: immunoSEQ multiplex PCR; TCRdb lists only in-frame clones, some missing. The DNA gave D and trimming, while V, J and clone size come from that table. The sample consists of some 99,000 clones, roughly 80% of them appearing once. The origin of this receptor is a woman between 55 and 75 years old with acute or convalescent COVID-19. This rearrangement joins TRBV18 to TRBJ1-2; 9 positions agree with TRBD1. Sequenced material: peripheral blood. As DNA, the CDR3 is TGTGCCAGCTCACCGGGACAGGGCCTGATGGGTGGCTACACCTTC. Its translation: CASSPGQGLMGGYTF.